These 25 T cell receptor beta chains share one sample of origin, sequenced in a study of shared clonotypes between healthy human individuals (dated by TCRdb to about 2020). To prepare the library, the immunoSEQ multiplex PCR assay was applied. The immuneACCESS repertoire file appears here via TCRdb, limited to in-frame rearrangements. These files lack a portion of the clones; in checked studies, under half of the deficit traces to unresolved V genes, and the cause of the others is not known. The sample table records approximately 650,000 clones; over 95% of these occur just once. The ten biggest clones cover about 0.11% of the sample. CD8 naive samples were CD45RO-negative cells positively selected for CCR7, giving a CD45RA+CCR7+ population that excluded TemRA cells. Source material: naive CD8+ T cells sorted from blood. The meaning of the sample's cell subset or site label: CD45RA+CCR7+. The receptor set was obtained from a woman in her twenties or thirties in good health.

The V call is TRBV10-2, the J call TRBJ1-4; D is uncertain. The CDR3 consists of 17 residues. Germline CDR1 reads WSHSY; CDR2 reads SAAADI. Trimming stripped 2 bases from V and 6 bases from J, with 19 bases between. The CDR3: CASSEPRGWREDEKLFF. Written as DNA, the CDR3 is TGCGCCAGCAGTGAGCCCCGGGGTTGGCGGGAAGATGAAAAACTGTTTTTT.

In its sample, this clone was seen a few times. The genes are TRBV7-6 and TRBJ1-2; unclear D gene. Germline V CDR1 and CDR2: SGHVS, FNYEAQ. V lost 1 base, J lost 6 bases, and 12 bases lay in between. CDR3 length equals 14 residues. CDR3 bases: TGTGCCAGCAGCTTAGTACCGGGGATCGATGGCTACACCTTC. Encoded protein: CASSLVPGIDGYTF.

This sequence joins TRBV19 and TRBJ2-2; D perhaps matches TRBD2 (6 bases). Germline V lookup: CDR1 LNHDA, CDR2 SQIVND (reference sequence). The CDR3 has 15 residues. V gave up 5 bases and J gave up 13 bases, with 23 bases separating them. CDR3: CASSGRGVSGLGLFF. CDR3 nucleotide sequence: TGTGCCAGTAGTGGTCGGGGCGTAAGCGGGCTCGGGCTGTTTTTT.

The V call is TRBV28, the J call TRBJ2-7, with TRBD2 identical over 7 bases. Unmatched junction bases numbered 10, after V lost 5 bases and J lost 3 bases. CDR1 and CDR2 from the germline V gene are MDHEN and SYDVKM. This CDR3 comprises 15 residues. This CDR3 is CASSRVGGRHYEQYF. The CDR3 coding sequence is TGTGCCAGCAGTCGCGTCGGGGGGAGGCACTACGAGCAGTACTTC.

The chain recombines TRBV28 with TRBJ1-1, with a weak D call TRBD1 (6 bases). The CDR3 totals 15 residues. Germline CDR1 and CDR2: MDHEN and SYDVKM. Trimming cost V 6 bases and J 0 bases, with 14 bases left between them. The DNA for the CDR3 is TGTGCCAGCAGACCAACAGGGCAGGTGAACACTGAAGCTTTCTTT. This translates into CASRPTGQVNTEAFF. Looking up the rest from reference TRBV28 and TRBJ1-1 gives the full variable domain: DVKVTQSSRYLVKRTGEKVFLECVQDMDHENMFWYRQDPGLGLRLIYFSYDVKMKEKGDIPEGYSVSREKKERFSLILESASTNQTSMYLCASRPTGQVNTEAFFGQGTRLTVV.

V usage is TRBV28 and J usage is TRBJ2-5; tentatively, D is TRBD2 (6 bases). The V gene's germline CDR1 is MDHEN and CDR2 SYDVKM. The V end was cut by 7 bases, the J end by 1 base, with 22 bases between. The CDR3 runs 17 residues. The CDR3 region is CASTPRVGGMGQETQYF. CDR3 DNA sequence: TGTGCCAGCACTCCGAGGGTCGGGGGAATGGGCCAAGAGACCCAGTACTTC.

The J gene is TRBJ2-7, the V gene TRBV19; perhaps TRBD2 as D (6 bases). Germline V gene data show CDR1 as LNHDA and CDR2 as SQIVND (reference sequence). There are 15 residues in the CDR3. Trimming cost V 1 base and J 2 bases, with 12 bases left between them. Here the CDR3 reads CASSIVNGGTYEQYF. CDR3 bases: TGTGCCAGTAGTATAGTGAACGGGGGAACCTACGAGCAGTACTTC.

This clone was detected once. The chain is built from TRBV10-3 and TRBJ2-7, with no clear D. Germline CDR1 and CDR2: ENHRY and SYGVKD. CDR3 length: 12 amino acids. Trimming removed 4 bases from V and 3 bases from J, with 7 bases in between. The CDR3 DNA reads as TGTGCCATCAGTGGAGGCAGCTACGAGCAGTACTTC. It encodes CAISGGSYEQYF.

The gene calls are TRBV27 and TRBJ2-7; 10 bases fit TRBD1. Germline V gives CDR1 MNHEY, CDR2 SMNVEV (reference sequence). Trimming at V came to 3 bases and at J to 3 bases, leaving 14 bases not matched to a gene. CDR3 length equals 18 residues. CDR3 coding DNA: TGTGCCAGCAGTTTCGCCGGGACAGGGGAGGTCCTCGGCTACGAGCAGTACTTC. Its protein product is CASSFAGTGEVLGYEQYF.

The chain couples TRBV6-5 to TRBJ2-1; tentatively, D is TRBD2 (5 bases). Trimming cost V 11 bases and J 6 bases, with 14 bases left between them. The length of the CDR3 is 12 residues. The germline V gene encodes CDR1 MNHEY and CDR2 SVGAGI. The CDR3 reads CAAYSEANEQFF. Here the CDR3 DNA reads TGTGCCGCGTACTCGGAGGCCAATGAGCAGTTCTTC.

The genes are TRBV6-1 and TRBJ2-7; 9 bases fit TRBD1. Per the germline V gene, CDR1 is MNHNS and CDR2 is SASEGT. The CDR3 covers 14 residues. After removal of 6 bases from V and 6 bases from J, the junction contained 9 bases not matched to a gene. This CDR3 reads CASRGTGTLPEQYF. The CDR3 DNA reads TGTGCCAGCAGGGGGACAGGGACCCTCCCCGAGCAGTACTTC.

The rearrangement links TRBV4-1 to TRBJ1-3; a possible D gene is TRBD1 (5 bases). Between the trimmed V and J ends, which lost 2 bases and 4 bases, there was a span of 18 bases. The CDR3 length is 17 residues. CDR1 and CDR2 (germline): MGHRA, YSYEKL. The CDR3 nucleotides are TGCGCCAGCAGCCAATCGGCGGGCCGACAGTCAGGAAACACCATATATTTT. It codes for CASSQSAGRQSGNTIYF.

This chain uses TRBV28 with TRBJ2-2; D possibly corresponds to TRBD2 (5 bases). V was clipped by 2 bases and J by 7 bases, with 8 bases between them. The CDR3 is made up of 13 amino acids. In germline, CDR1 is MDHEN, CDR2 SYDVKM. The CDR3 DNA reads TGTGCCAGCAGTTTAGAGGGCGGCGGGGAGCTGTTTTTT. This gives the protein CASSLEGGGELFF. The complete variable domain, with remaining parts taken from reference TRBV28 and TRBJ2-2, reads DVKVTQSSRYLVKRTGEKVFLECVQDMDHENMFWYRQDPGLGLRLIYFSYDVKMKEKGDIPEGYSVSREKKERFSLILESASTNQTSMYLCASSLEGGGELFFGEGSRLTVL.

This clone was observed a single time. The rearrangement joins TRBV30 to TRBJ2-7; D perhaps matches TRBD1 (6 bases). The CDR3 contains 17 residues. V was trimmed by 5 bases and J by 0 bases, leaving 23 bases between them. Germline values: CDR1 GTSNPN, CDR2 SVGIG (reference sequence). The CDR3 spells CAWATYTGLSHSYEQYF. The DNA of the CDR3 is TGTGCCTGGGCAACATATACAGGGCTTTCTCACTCCTACGAGCAGTACTTC.

CDR3 sequence: CASSYSRDGAYEQYF. The DNA of the CDR3 is TGTGCCAGCAGTTACTCGCGGGACGGTGCCTACGAGCAGTACTTC. The V gene is TRBV6-5, the J gene TRBJ2-7, with a weak D call TRBD2 (6 bases). Trimming removed 0 bases at V and 2 bases at J, with 11 bases between. CDR3 size: 15 residues. CDR1 and CDR2 (germline): MNHEY, SVGAGI.

For this clone: A clone one base away is much larger, so this may be a read error. The identical CDR3 is also encoded by other nucleotide sequences in the sample. The chain employs TRBV11-2 and TRBJ2-7; D is unresolved. This CDR3 region has 11 residues. Trimming removed 4 bases from V and 4 bases from J, with 5 bases in between. Per the germline V gene, CDR1 is SGHAT and CDR2 is FQNNGV. The CDR3 DNA sequence: TGTGCCAGCAGCTCCGATTACGAGCAGTACTTC. Its translation: CASSSDYEQYF. Variable domain in full (rest from reference TRBV11-2 and TRBJ2-7): EAGVAQSPRYKIIEKRQSVAFWCNPISGHATLYWYQQILGQGPKLLIQFQNNGVVDDSQLPKDRFSAERLKGVDSTLKIQPAKLEDSAVYLCASSSDYEQYFGPGTRLTVT.

This chain links TRBV27 with TRBJ2-5; no definite D call. Germline CDR1 reads MNHEY; CDR2 reads SMNVEV (reference sequence). Deletions cut 2 bases from V and 5 bases from J, with 18 bases between. The CDR3 extends over 16 amino acids. For the CDR3, the DNA is TGTGCCAGCAGTTTAAGAGGCGTCCCCCGGGTGGAGACCCAGTACTTC. It yields the protein CASSLRGVPRVETQYF.

The chain employs TRBV6-6 and TRBJ1-2, with 7 bases matching TRBD1. Trimming at V came to 0 bases and at J to 1 base, leaving 2 bases not matched to a gene. The CDR3 length is 15 residues. Germline-derived CDR1 and CDR2 are MNHNY and SVGAGI (reference sequence). The CDR3 region has the DNA TGTGCCAGCAGTTACTCGGGACAGCATAACTATGGCTACACCTTC. This encodes CASSYSGQHNYGYTF.

This chain joins TRBV7-9 and TRBJ1-2, with 12 positions matching TRBD1. Germline values: CDR1 SEHNR, CDR2 FQNEAQ (reference sequence). Losses at the gene ends were 4 bases for V and 4 bases for J; bases not matched to a gene: 7. The CDR3 contains 16 residues. CDR3 sequence reads: CASSSLQGQGAYGYTF. The CDR3 DNA reads as TGTGCCAGCAGCTCGCTACAGGGACAGGGGGCCTATGGCTACACCTTC. The full variable domain, with the rest looked up from reference TRBV7-9 and TRBJ1-2, is DTGVSQNPRHKITKRGQNVTFRCDPISEHNRLYWYRQTLGQGPEFLTYFQNEAQLEKSRLLSDRFSAERPKGSFSTLEIQRTEQGDSAMYLCASSSLQGQGAYGYTFGSGTRLTVV.

The chain links TRBV4-1 to TRBJ1-3; 9 bases are a match to TRBD1. This CDR3 region has 15 residues. Germline CDR1 MGHRA, CDR2 YSYEKL. V trimming: 6 bases; J trimming: 4 bases; junction bases outside the gene matches: 7. The CDR3 coding sequence is TGCGCCAGCAGTCTTGGGACAGGGCGAGGAAACACCATATATTTT. Its protein product is CASSLGTGRGNTIYF.

V and J are TRBV5-6 and TRBJ1-2; D perhaps matches TRBD1 (6 bases). V lost 5 bases and J lost 6, with 11 bases in between. Germline values: CDR1 SGHDT, CDR2 YYEEEE. This CDR3 contains 12 residues. CDR3 residues: CASRSAGDGYTF. CDR3 nucleotide sequence: TGTGCCAGCAGGTCAGCAGGGGATGGCTACACCTTC.

The J gene is TRBJ2-5, the V gene TRBV5-4; D remains ambiguous. The V gene lost 4 bases and the J gene lost 5 bases, with 12 bases spanning the gap. Germline CDR1 reads SGHNT; CDR2 reads YYREEE (reference sequence). This CDR3 is 13 amino acids long. The CDR3: CASSPTGRETQYF. Here the CDR3 DNA reads TGTGCCAGCAGCCCGACGGGTCGGGAGACCCAGTACTTC. The full variable domain, with the rest looked up from reference TRBV5-4 and TRBJ2-5, is ETGVTQSPTHLIKTRGQQVTLRCSSQSGHNTVSWYQQALGQGPQFIFQYYREEENGRGNFPPRFSGLQFPNYSSELNVNALELDDSALYLCASSPTGRETQYFGPGTRLLVL.

This chain connects TRBV27 to TRBJ2-1; D could derive from TRBD1 or TRBD2 (5 bases each). V gave up 5 bases and J gave up 4 bases, with 15 bases separating them. This CDR3 contains 15 residues. CDR1 and CDR2 from the germline V gene are MNHEY and SMNVEV (reference sequence). CDR3 bases: TGTGCCAGCAGTCTCTGGCGAGGGGAGTACAATGAGCAGTTCTTC. Amino acids: CASSLWRGEYNEQFF.

This chain uses TRBV28 with TRBJ2-4, with D unresolved. Germline values: CDR1 MDHEN, CDR2 SYDVKM. The CDR3 runs to 15 residues. V gave up 1 base and J gave up 5 bases, with 12 bases separating them. The CDR3 bases are TGTGCCAGCAGTTTATTGGTGGGTGGGGAAAACATTCAGTACTTC. Encoded protein: CASSLLVGGENIQYF.

This chain uses TRBV13 with TRBJ2-1; 8 bases line up with TRBD1. The CDR3 loop spans 16 amino acids. Germline V gives CDR1 PRHDT, CDR2 FYEKMQ (reference sequence). V gave up 2 bases and J gave up 3 bases; unmatched junction bases: 6. The DNA for the CDR3 is TGTGCCAGCAGCTTAACCCCAGGGACAGGCTACAATGAGCAGTTCTTC. Translating gives CASSLTPGTGYNEQFF.